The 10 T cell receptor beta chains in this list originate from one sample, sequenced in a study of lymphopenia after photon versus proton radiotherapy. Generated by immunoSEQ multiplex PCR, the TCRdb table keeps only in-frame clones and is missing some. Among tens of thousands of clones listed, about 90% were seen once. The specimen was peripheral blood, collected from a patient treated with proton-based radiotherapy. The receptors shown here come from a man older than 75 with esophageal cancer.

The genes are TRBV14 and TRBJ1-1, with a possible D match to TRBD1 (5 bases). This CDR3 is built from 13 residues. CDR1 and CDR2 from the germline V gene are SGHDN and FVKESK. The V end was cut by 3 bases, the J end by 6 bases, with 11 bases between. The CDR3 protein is CASSQAGLPEAFF. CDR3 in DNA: TGTGCCAGCAGCCAGGCGGGGCTCCCTGAAGCTTTCTTT.

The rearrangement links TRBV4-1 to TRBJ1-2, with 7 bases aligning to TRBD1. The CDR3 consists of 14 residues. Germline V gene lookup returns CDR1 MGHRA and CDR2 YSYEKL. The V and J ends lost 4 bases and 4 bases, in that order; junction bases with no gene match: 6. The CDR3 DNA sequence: TGCGCCAGCAGCCTTCAGGGGGGCGGCTATGGCTACACCTTC. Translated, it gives CASSLQGGGYGYTF.

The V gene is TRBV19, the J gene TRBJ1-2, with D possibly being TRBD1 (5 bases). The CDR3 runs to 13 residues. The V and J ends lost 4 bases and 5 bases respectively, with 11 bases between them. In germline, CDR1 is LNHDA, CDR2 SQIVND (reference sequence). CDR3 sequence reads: CASSTRQLYGYTF. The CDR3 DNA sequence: TGTGCCAGTAGTACGCGACAGCTATATGGCTACACCTTC.

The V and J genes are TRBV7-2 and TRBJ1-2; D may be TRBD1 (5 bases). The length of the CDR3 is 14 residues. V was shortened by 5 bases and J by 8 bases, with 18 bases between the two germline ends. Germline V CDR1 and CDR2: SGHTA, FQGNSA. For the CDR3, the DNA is TGTGCCAGCAGCCCCAGACAGACCCTCGGGGGCTACACCTTC. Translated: CASSPRQTLGGYTF.

The CDR3, as DNA: TGTGCCAGCAGCGTACCTCCGGGACACCGAGAAGGAAACACCATATATTTT. This gives the protein CASSVPPGHREGNTIYF. The chain joins TRBV9 to TRBJ1-3; D may be TRBD1 (6 bases). V was shortened by 1 base and J by 4 bases, with 18 bases between the two germline ends. CDR1 and CDR2 from the germline V gene are SGDLS and YYNGEE. The CDR3 has 17 residues.

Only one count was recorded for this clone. CDR3 loop: CASSGEARQPQHF. For the CDR3, the DNA is TGTGCCAGCAGTGGGGAGGCTCGACAGCCCCAGCATTTT. V usage is TRBV6-5 and J usage is TRBJ1-5; D remains unclear. This CDR3 region has 13 residues. Trimming stripped 5 bases from V and 7 bases from J, with 12 bases between. Germline-derived CDR1 and CDR2 are MNHEY and SVGAGI.

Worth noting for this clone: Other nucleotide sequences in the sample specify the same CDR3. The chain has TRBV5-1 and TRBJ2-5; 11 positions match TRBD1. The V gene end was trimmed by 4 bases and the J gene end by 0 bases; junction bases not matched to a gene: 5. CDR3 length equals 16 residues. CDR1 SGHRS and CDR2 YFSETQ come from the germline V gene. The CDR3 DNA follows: TGCGCCAGCAGCGGAGGGACAGGGGGGTACCAAGAGACCCAGTACTTC. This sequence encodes CASSGGTGGYQETQYF.

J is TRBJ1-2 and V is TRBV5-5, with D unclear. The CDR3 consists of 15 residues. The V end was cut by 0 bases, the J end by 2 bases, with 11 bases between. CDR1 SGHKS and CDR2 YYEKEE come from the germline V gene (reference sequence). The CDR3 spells CASSLELGLNYGYTF. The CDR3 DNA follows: TGTGCCAGCAGCTTGGAATTAGGGTTAAACTATGGCTACACCTTC.

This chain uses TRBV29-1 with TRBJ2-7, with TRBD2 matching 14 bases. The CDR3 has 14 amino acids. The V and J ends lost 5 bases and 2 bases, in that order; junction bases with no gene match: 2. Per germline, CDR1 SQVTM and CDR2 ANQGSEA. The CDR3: CSVQGLAGAYEQYF. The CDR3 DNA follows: TGCAGCGTTCAGGGACTAGCGGGGGCCTACGAGCAGTACTTC.

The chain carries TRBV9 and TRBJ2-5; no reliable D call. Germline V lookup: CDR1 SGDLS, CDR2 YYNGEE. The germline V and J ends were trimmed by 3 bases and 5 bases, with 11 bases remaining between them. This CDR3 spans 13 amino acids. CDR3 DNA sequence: TGTGCCAGCAGCGCTAACTCTAGGGAGACCCAGTACTTC. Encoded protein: CASSANSRETQYF.